Shown below are 5 T cell receptor beta chains from a single sample sequenced in a study of blood T cell repertoires in COVID-19. Clones were sequenced by immunoSEQ multiplex PCR, and TCRdb holds only the in-frame ones, with some missing. The data show 120,000 or so clones, over 70% seen once. Specimen: peripheral blood. These receptors all stem from a woman aged 70-85 years with acute or convalescent COVID-19.

This clone has a single count. The chain joins TRBV19 to TRBJ1-1; D is perhaps TRBD1 (5 bases). The length of the CDR3 is 15 residues. Trimming removed 3 bases at V and 1 base at J, with 12 bases between. Germline lookup yields CDR1 LNHDA and CDR2 SQIVND (reference sequence). The CDR3 protein is CASSISGYRNTEAFF. DNA of the CDR3: TGTGCCAGTAGTATTTCAGGGTATAGGAACACTGAAGCTTTCTTT.

This clone appeared once. The gene calls are TRBV19 and TRBJ1-5; 7 bases are a match to TRBD1. The germline V gene encodes CDR1 LNHDA and CDR2 SQIVND (reference sequence). Trimming at V came to 4 bases and at J to 0 bases, leaving 6 bases not matched to a gene. The CDR3 is made up of 16 amino acids. The CDR3 nucleotides are TGTGCCAGTAGTACAGGACAGGCCTATAGCAATCAGCCCCAGCATTTT. Translating gives CASSTGQAYSNQPQHF.

The chain joins TRBV28 to TRBJ2-6; D remains unclear. The germline CDR1 and CDR2 sequences are MDHEN and SYDVKM. Between the trimmed V and J ends, which lost 10 bases and 1 base, there was a span of 11 bases. This CDR3 has 14 residues. CDR3 in DNA: TGTGCCACCACTCAGGTTTCTGGGGCCAACGTCCTGACTTTC. Its protein product is CATTQVSGANVLTF.

The chain links TRBV19 to TRBJ1-4; 9 bases are a match to TRBD1. CDR1 is LNHDA and CDR2 is SQIVND in the germline V gene (reference sequence). The CDR3 sequence is 15 residues long. V shed 3 bases, J shed 8 bases, and the junction held 7 bases outside the gene matches. The CDR3 loop reads CASSILDRGGEKLFF. The DNA for the CDR3 is TGTGCCAGTAGTATCCTGGACAGGGGAGGAGAAAAACTGTTTTTT.

J is TRBJ1-5 and V is TRBV19, with a weak D call TRBD1 (5 bases). Per the germline V gene, CDR1 is LNHDA and CDR2 is SQIVND (reference sequence). This CDR3 has 12 amino acids. Trimming took 6 bases from V and 6 from J, leaving 9 bases between them. CDR3 sequence reads: CASSGGSQPQHF. CDR3 in DNA: TGTGCCAGTAGCGGGGGGTCTCAGCCCCAGCATTTT.